This T cell receptor beta chain stems from a study of OX40 agonist ivuxolimab in advanced cancers. Describing the broader study: Ivuxolimab, which targeted the costimulatory receptor OX40 (CD134), was an agonistic, fully human IgG2 monoclonal antibody. Intravenous ivuxolimab was administered to patients every 2 weeks at six dose levels: 0.01, 0.1, 0.3, 1.5, 3 and 10 mg/kg. Of the approximately 50 dose-escalation patients, hepatocellular carcinoma was present in about 20, melanoma in some 15, renal cell carcinoma in 9 and head and neck cancer in 9. In the dose-escalation cohort, roughly 82% of patients were male, and the mean age was 60 years with a range of roughly 20 to 85. Prior anti-PD-1, anti-PD-L1 or anti-CTLA-4 therapy was permitted, and checkpoint inhibitors had been received by about 36% of dose-escalation patients. Three dose-escalation patients achieved partial responses, one with hepatocellular carcinoma and two with cutaneous melanoma. Peripheral TCRbeta sequencing aimed to test whether ivuxolimab altered TCR sequence diversity and caused clonal T-cell expansion. The paper covers the monotherapy dose-escalation part of the phase I ivuxolimab trial, which included N = 52 patients.

The germline V gene yields MNHNS for CDR1 and SASEGT for CDR2. Including the terminal cysteine and phenylalanine, the CDR3 comprises 15 residues. Only CDR3 DNA remains: 45 bases, in frame from the first base. To note about this clone: This receptor's antigen is unknown. The sample holds no much larger clone one base away, and base qualities are not on file.

For sequencing of the TCRbeta CDR3 region, genomic DNA was extracted from the sorted cells. TCRbeta CDR3 regions were sequenced using the immunoSEQ Assay. TCRdb stores this immuneACCESS table with in-frame sequences only. Part of the clones is absent; in the studies checked, under half of the shortfall reflects unresolved V genes, and no reason is known for the rest. For this sample there are roughly 62,000 clones; 84% appear just once. Roughly 4.4% of the sample rests with the top ten. Patients with a history of autoimmune disease or receiving systemic immunosuppression were excluded from the trial. Peripheral blood for TCR sequencing was collected from all dose cohorts at baseline, on cycle 4 day 1, and on cycle 7 day 1. The samples were taken from a phase I, first-in-human, multicenter, open-label dose-escalation trial of ivuxolimab. The trial enrolled adults with locally advanced or metastatic head and neck squamous cell, hepatocellular, melanoma or renal cell carcinoma. Before TCR sequencing, CD4+ T cells and CD8+ T cells from peripheral blood were sorted into separate populations.

Overall results and qualifications from the work: Clonal expansion of both CD4+ and CD8+ blood T cells was observed from baseline to week 6 at doses 0.1 to 3.0 mg/kg. Which antigens the clonally expanded peripheral T cells were specific for was not determined. On average, CD8+ T cells showed more expanded clones than CD4+ T cells after ivuxolimab. Low levels of normalized T-cell clonal expansion were also seen in some patients who did not respond. In the 0.1-3.0 mg/kg groups, partial responders were among the patients with the lowest normalized peripheral clonal expansion, particularly in CD8+ T cells.

The chain is encoded by TRBV6-1 joined to TRBJ2-5, with TRBD1 perhaps the D gene, on 5 matching bases. The J call is in doubt because the DNA end fits TRBJ2-7 better. The clonotype was recovered from an adult with an advanced solid tumor such as melanoma, head and neck, liver or kidney cancer. The sequencing here drew on CD4+ or CD8+ T cells sorted from blood, taken in a trial of the OX40 agonist ivuxolimab. The CDR3 reads CASSEVQASAYEQYF. At the DNA level, the sequence is TGTGCCAGCAGTGAAGTACAGGCTTCCGCCTACGAGCAGTACTTC.